The 27 T cell receptor beta chains below all came from one sample that was sequenced in a study of T cells in women clearing cervical HPV infection. Repertoires were generated with immunoSEQ multiplex PCR, while TCRdb's copy carries only in-frame clones and drops some. The record lists about 20,000 clones, of which the ten most abundant hold 3.2%. The sample taken for sequencing was blood buffy coat. The origin of the receptors is a woman between 18 and 69 years old with a cervical HPV16 infection that either progressed to CIN3+ or cleared (not recorded which).

For this clone: The read ends 3 residues before the CDR3 terminus; that terminus is restored from the germline J gene. This chain joins TRBV10-3 and TRBJ2-3, with a weak D call TRBD1 (5 bases). This CDR3 has 18 residues. Trimming pared 6 bases from V and 0 bases from J, leaving 22 bases between. Germline V lookup: CDR1 ENHRY, CDR2 SYGVKD. CDR3 DNA (partial): TGTGCCATCAGGAAGGGGAAGGGGATTTCCGGGAGCACAGATACG. This encodes CAIRKGKGISGSTDT. The CDR3 reads in full as CAIRKGKGISGSTDTQYF.

A remark on this clone: Read coverage stops 3 residues before the CDR3 terminus; the germline J gene supplies the remainder. The chain recombines TRBV10-1 with TRBJ1-5; TRBD1 is a possible D gene (5 bases). The CDR3 has 15 residues. Germline V gives CDR1 WNHNN, CDR2 SYGVQD (reference sequence). V lost 3 bases, J lost 0 bases, and 9 bases lay in between. The sequenced CDR3 bases are TGCGCCAGCAGTGAATGGACACTTAGCAATCAGCCC. Translation: CASSEWTLSNQP. The entire CDR3 protein is CASSEWTLSNQPQHF.

CDR3 DNA, as far as it was read: TGTGCCAGCAGCCATGGGTCCGGGGTGAAAAACATT. Translated: CASSHGSGVKNI. The whole CDR3 protein is CASSHGSGVKNIQYF. The V and J genes are TRBV4-2 and TRBJ2-4, with D possibly TRBD2 on 5 matching bases. The observed sequence ends 3 residues before the CDR3 terminus, with the missing tail filled in from the germline J gene. V was cut by 3 bases and J by 4 bases, with 13 bases left in between. Germline CDR1 LGHNA, CDR2 YNFKEQ. The CDR3 length is 15 residues.

Concerning this clone: Read coverage stops 3 residues before the CDR3 terminus; the germline J gene supplies the remainder. The rearrangement joins TRBV30 to TRBJ1-5, with D maybe TRBD1 (5 bases). This CDR3 contains 13 residues. Trimming took off 3 bases at V and 3 bases at J, with 9 bases between the two ends. Germline V gives CDR1 GTSNPN, CDR2 SVGIG (reference sequence). Incomplete CDR3 DNA: TGTGCCTGGAGGCAGGGATTCAATCAGCCC. This gives the protein CAWRQGFNQP. From start to end, the CDR3 is CAWRQGFNQPQHF.

On this clone itself: The read stops 3 residues short of the end of the CDR3; the missing end is completed from the germline J gene. The gene calls are TRBV18 and TRBJ1-4; 7 bases align to TRBD1. The CDR3 spans 16 residues. The germline V gene has CDR1 KGHSH and CDR2 LQKENI. Trimming cost V 1 base and J 4 bases; bases outside gene matches: 6. CDR3 region: CASSPLGDSLNEKLFF. Incomplete CDR3 DNA: TGTGCCAGCTCACCACTAGGGGACAGCCTTAATGAAAAA.

Points on this clone: The read finishes 3 residues shy of the CDR3 end, and the germline J gene is used to complete it. This chain links TRBV4-1 with TRBJ2-2; 9 nucleotides align to TRBD2. V lost 0 bases, J lost 5 bases, and 7 bases stayed unmatched. This CDR3 region has 17 residues. Germline CDR1 reads MGHRA; CDR2 reads YSYEKL. CDR3 protein: CASSQDGGGARTGELFF. CDR3 DNA (partial): TGCGCCAGCAGCCAAGACGGCGGGGGGGCAAGGACCGGGGAG.

Notes on this clone: The DNA ends 3 residues before the CDR3 does, and the rest of the CDR3 is filled in from the germline J gene. This chain links TRBV5-1 with TRBJ1-3, with D perhaps matching TRBD1 (5 bases). Trimming left V 0 bases short and J 1 base short, with 14 bases between. The CDR3 has 17 residues. The germline V gene encodes CDR1 SGHRS and CDR2 YFSETQ. This CDR3 is CASSLAGRVSSGNTIYF. The CDR3 bases that were read are TGCGCCAGCAGCTTGGCGGGCAGGGTCAGTTCTGGAAACACC.

Regarding this clone: The read finishes 3 residues shy of the CDR3 end, and the germline J gene is used to complete it. The chain uses TRBV10-1 and TRBJ1-2, with 9 positions matching TRBD1. The germline V gene has CDR1 WNHNN and CDR2 SYGVQD (reference sequence). V lost 4 bases, J lost 6 bases, and 3 bases stayed unmatched. This CDR3 comprises 13 residues. The sequenced CDR3 bases are TGCGCCAGCAGTGCCCGGACAGGGGATGGC. Its protein product is CASSARTGDG. The entire CDR3 is CASSARTGDGYTF.

As concerns this clone: From the germline J gene comes the end of the CDR3, since the read stops 3 residues before it. The chain has TRBV5-1 and TRBJ2-3, with TRBD2 identical over 7 bases. V shed 2 bases and J 2 bases; nucleotides not matched to a gene: 8. The CDR3 has 16 amino acids. Germline values: CDR1 SGHRS, CDR2 YFSETQ. CDR3 DNA, as far as it was read: TGCGCCAGCAGCTTTTCTAACGGGGGGAACACAGATACG. This encodes CASSFSNGGNTDT. The whole CDR3 reads CASSFSNGGNTDTQYF. Complete variable domain (other parts from reference TRBV5-1 and TRBJ2-3): KAGVTQTPRYLIKTRGQQVTLSCSPISGHRSVSWYQQTPGQGLQFLFEYFSETQRNKGNFPGRFSGRQFSNSRSEMNVSTLELGDSALYLCASSFSNGGNTDTQYFGPGTRLTVL.

About this clone: The read comes to an end 3 residues before the CDR3 does, leaving the germline J gene to fill in the end. The chain is built from TRBV5-1 and TRBJ2-5, with 7 bases aligning to TRBD1. Germline V CDR1 and CDR2: SGHRS, YFSETQ. The CDR3 spans 15 residues. After removal of 2 bases from V and 3 bases from J, the junction contained 7 bases not matched to a gene. Incomplete CDR3 DNA: TGCGCCAGCAGCTTAAATACGGACAGGAAAGAGACC. This translates into CASSLNTDRKET. Given in full, the CDR3 is CASSLNTDRKETQYF.

In regard to this clone: The junction and the germline gene differ at one end; a read error may be behind it. The read ends 3 residues before the CDR3 terminus; that terminus is restored from the germline J gene. Other DNA sequences in the same sample also yield this CDR3. The chain combines TRBV4-2 with TRBJ1-1; possible D gene TRBD1, 6 bases. The CDR3 loop spans 14 amino acids. Germline V gives CDR1 LGHNA, CDR2 YNFKEQ. The sequenced part of the CDR3 DNA is TGCGCCAGCAGCCTCCTCCCACAGGGCACTGAA. Its protein is CASSLLPQGTE. The full CDR3 protein is CASSLLPQGTEAFF.

In the case of this clone: Relative to the germline gene, one junction end is altered; a read error may explain this. The CDR3 end is not reached by the read, which stops 3 residues before it; the germline J gene fills it in. This rearrangement joins TRBV2 to TRBJ1-1, with D possibly being TRBD1 (5 bases). This CDR3 comprises 14 residues. CDR1 and CDR2 (germline): SNHLY, FYNNEI. Partial CDR3 DNA: TGTGCCAGTAGTGGGAGACAGACGAACACTGAA. It specifies CASSGRQTNTE. The entire CDR3 protein is CASSGRQTNTEAFF.

Worth noting for this clone: The read comes to an end 3 residues before the CDR3 does, leaving the germline J gene to fill in the end. The chain employs TRBV18 and TRBJ1-1, with TRBD1 matching 7 bases. Germline assignment: CDR1 KGHSH and CDR2 LQKENI. The CDR3 is 13 amino acids. The CDR3 loop reads CASTRGNDNEAFF. The sequenced CDR3 bases are TGTGCCAGCACCAGGGGGAACGACAATGAG.

This chain's CDR3 is CASSQGTGGGSALDSPLHF. The sequenced CDR3 bases are TGTGCCAGCAGCCAAGGGACAGGGGGCGGATCAGCCTTGGATTCACCC. The chain uses TRBV4-2 and TRBJ1-6, with 11 bases identical to TRBD1. The read terminates 3 residues ahead of where the CDR3 ends, so the germline J gene completes it. This CDR3 contains 19 residues. V dropped 1 base and J dropped 8; count of bases not matched to a gene: 13. Germline V lookup: CDR1 LGHNA, CDR2 YNFKEQ.

CDR3 loop: CASSLSRQFQETQYF. Incomplete CDR3 DNA: TGTGCCAGCAGTTTATCGCGACAGTTCCAAGAGACC. The V and J genes are TRBV27 and TRBJ2-5; D might be TRBD1 (5 bases). Read coverage stops 3 residues before the CDR3 terminus; the germline J gene supplies the remainder. The V end was cut by 0 bases, the J end by 1 base, with 9 bases between. The CDR3 consists of 15 residues. Germline values: CDR1 MNHEY, CDR2 SMNVEV (reference sequence).

On this clone: The CDR3 is cut off 3 residues early in the read; its end comes from the germline J gene. The rearrangement links TRBV28 to TRBJ1-1; D might be TRBD1 (5 bases). CDR1 MDHEN and CDR2 SYDVKM come from the germline V gene. The ends were cut back, 4 bases at V and 1 base at J, with 16 bases in the middle. The CDR3 covers 16 residues. CDR3 DNA, as far as it was read: TGTGCCAGCAGTTCCAGGGCCTCCCTGCCGAACACTGAA. Translating gives CASSSRASLPNTE. The whole CDR3 protein reads CASSSRASLPNTEAFF.

Concerning this clone itself: Compared with germline, one end of the junction differs, possibly owing to a read error. The read gets to within 3 residues of the CDR3 end, and the germline J gene fills in the rest. The rearrangement uses TRBV20-1 and TRBJ1-4; 8 positions match TRBD1. CDR1 is DFQATT, CDR2 SNEGSKA, per germline (reference sequence). CDR3 length equals 16 residues. The CDR3 spells CSASGGRGHSNEKLFF. The part of the CDR3 DNA that was read is TGCAGTGCGTCCGGGGGCAGGGGGCATTCTAACGAAAAA.

As for this clone: The observed sequence ends 3 residues before the CDR3 terminus, with the missing tail filled in from the germline J gene. This sequence joins TRBV19 and TRBJ2-5, with D perhaps TRBD1 (6 bases). Trimming cost V 5 bases and J 4 bases, with 14 bases left between them. Germline V CDR1 and CDR2: LNHDA, SQIVND (reference sequence). The CDR3 consists of 14 residues. The CDR3 protein is CASSRPGHRETQYF. CDR3 bases read: TGTGCCAGTAGTCGCCCGGGACACCGAGAGACC.

In the case of this clone: The germline gene is not matched at one end of the junction; a read error may be the cause. The DNA ends 3 residues before the CDR3 does, and the rest of the CDR3 is filled in from the germline J gene. The chain combines TRBV2 with TRBJ2-7; D ambiguous. The CDR3 contains 14 residues. Germline V gene data show CDR1 as SNHLY and CDR2 as FYNNEI. The sequenced part of the CDR3 DNA is TGTGCCAGCAGTGAAGTGTTTAGCTCCCACGAG. It translates to CASSEVFSSHE. The full CDR3 protein is CASSEVFSSHEQYF.

As concerns this clone: Read sequence stops 3 residues before the CDR3 end, and the germline J gene provides the missing end. The chain employs TRBV3-1 (or the pseudogene TRBV3-2) and TRBJ2-1; 7 positions agree with TRBD2. The V segment lost 1 base and the J segment 6 bases; nucleotides outside the gene matches: 3. CDR1 is LGHDT, CDR2 YNNKEL, per germline (reference sequence). The CDR3 has 14 amino acids. The CDR3 sequence is CASSQAGLLNEQFF. The covered CDR3 bases are TGTGCCAGCAGCCAAGCGGGACTACTCAATGAG.

Of note for this clone: The read halts 3 residues ahead of the CDR3 end, with the missing end drawn from the germline J gene. V usage is TRBV5-6 and J usage is TRBJ2-7; D not resolved. V was pared by 1 base and J by 0 bases, with 8 bases between. CDR3 size: 14 residues. Germline assignment: CDR1 SGHDT and CDR2 YYEEEE. This chain's CDR3 is CASSLPPNSYEQYF. Partial CDR3 DNA: TGTGCCAGCAGCTTGCCGCCTAACTCCTACGAG.

Comment on this clone: The observed sequence ends 3 residues before the CDR3 terminus, with the missing tail filled in from the germline J gene. V usage is TRBV6-1 and J usage is TRBJ2-7; D possibly corresponds to TRBD1 (5 bases). The CDR3 is made up of 15 amino acids. V dropped 0 bases and J dropped 3 bases, with 12 bases sitting between them. Per the germline V gene, CDR1 is MNHNS and CDR2 is SASEGT. The part of the CDR3 DNA that was read is TGTGCCAGCAGTGAAGCCCCGACAGAAGGCTACGAG. Translating it yields CASSEAPTEGYE. The full CDR3 protein is CASSEAPTEGYEQYF.

Of note for this clone: The CDR3 is cut off 3 residues early in the read; its end comes from the germline J gene. This rearrangement joins TRBV19 to TRBJ1-5; 10 bases match TRBD1. The CDR3 is 15 residues long. After removal of 3 bases from V and 6 bases from J, the junction contained 5 bases not matched to a gene. The germline gives CDR1 LNHDA, CDR2 SQIVND (reference sequence). The sequenced CDR3 bases are TGTGCCAGTAGTATGGTGACAGGGGGCTCTCAGCCC. Encoded protein: CASSMVTGGSQP. The full CDR3 protein reads CASSMVTGGSQPQHF. The whole variable domain, remainder taken from reference TRBV19 and TRBJ1-5, is DGGITQSPKYLFRKEGQNVTLSCEQNLNHDAMYWYRQDPGQGLRLIYYSQIVNDFQKGDIAEGYSVSREKKESFPLTVTSAQKNPTAFYLCASSMVTGGSQPQHFGDGTRLSIL.

CDR3 sequence reads: CSGQGGNEKLFF. The sequenced CDR3 bases are TGCAGTGGACAGGGGGGTAATGAAAAA. V is TRBV20-1 and J is TRBJ1-4, with TRBD1 matching 9 bases. The read terminates 3 residues before the CDR3 end, so the remaining end is supplied by the germline J gene. From germline, CDR1 is DFQATT and CDR2 SNEGSKA (reference sequence). The ends lost 7 bases at V and 4 bases at J; junction bases unmatched: 1. This CDR3 spans 12 amino acids.

Regarding this clone: The observed sequence ends 3 residues before the CDR3 terminus, with the missing tail filled in from the germline J gene. The V call is TRBV29-1, the J call TRBJ2-3; no clear D gene. Trimming left V 4 bases short and J 5 bases short, with 13 bases between. This CDR3 spans 13 amino acids. The germline CDR1 and CDR2 sequences are SQVTM and ANQGSEA. The DNA read from the CDR3 is TGCAGCGTTGTGTTGGCAGAAAGAGATACG. Protein sequence: CSVVLAERDT. The complete CDR3 sequence is CSVVLAERDTQYF.

Notes on this clone: The sequence runs out 3 residues before the end of the CDR3; the remainder is reconstructed from the germline J gene. The chain employs TRBV19 and TRBJ2-3; 7 bases map to TRBD1. This CDR3 is built from 17 residues. Germline V gene data show CDR1 as LNHDA and CDR2 as SQIVND (reference sequence). J lost 4 bases, V lost 5 bases, and 15 bases had no gene match. The CDR3 bases that were read are TGTGCCAGTAGTCCAAGGGACGGGACAGTACGGTCAGATACG. It specifies CASSPRDGTVRSDT. The entire CDR3 protein reads CASSPRDGTVRSDTQYF.

Points on this clone: The sequence runs out 3 residues before the end of the CDR3; the remainder is reconstructed from the germline J gene. V usage is TRBV2 and J usage is TRBJ2-3; 9 bases are shared with TRBD1. Trimming removed 10 bases from V and 2 bases from J; junction bases left unmatched: 10. The CDR3 has 15 residues. Germline CDR1 is SNHLY and CDR2 is FYNNEI. CDR3 residues: CATVRGTGITDTQYF. CDR3 DNA, as far as it was read: TGTGCCACCGTCAGAGGGACAGGGATCACAGATACG.